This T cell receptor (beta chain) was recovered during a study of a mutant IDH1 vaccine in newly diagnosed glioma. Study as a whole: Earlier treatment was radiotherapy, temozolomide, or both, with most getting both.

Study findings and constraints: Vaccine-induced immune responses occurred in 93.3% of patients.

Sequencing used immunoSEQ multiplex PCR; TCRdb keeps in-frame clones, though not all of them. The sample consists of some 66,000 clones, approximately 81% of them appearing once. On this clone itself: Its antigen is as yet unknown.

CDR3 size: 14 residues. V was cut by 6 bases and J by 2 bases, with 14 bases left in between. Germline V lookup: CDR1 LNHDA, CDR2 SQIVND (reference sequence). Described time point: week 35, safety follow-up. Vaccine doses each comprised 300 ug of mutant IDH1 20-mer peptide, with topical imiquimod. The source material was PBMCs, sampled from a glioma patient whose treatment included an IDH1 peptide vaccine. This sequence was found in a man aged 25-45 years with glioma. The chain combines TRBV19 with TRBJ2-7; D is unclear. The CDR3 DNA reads TGTGCCAGTAGCTCAGCTTTTCGGACCTACGAGCAGTACTTC. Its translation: CASSSAFRTYEQYF.